These 11 T cell receptor beta chains were sequenced from one sample in a study of TIL therapy for anti-PD-1-resistant metastatic lung cancer. Time point given: pre-treatment sample, taken before nivolumab and TIL therapy. Most excised metastases sampled were pleural nodules or supraclavicular lymph nodes. Sequencing used immunoSEQ v3. The method was immunoSEQ multiplex PCR; TCRdb's version includes in-frame clones alone and lacks a portion of them. The table records about 12,000 clones, about three fifths of them present only once. The source was tumor tissue, collected at baseline. The receptors here all came from a person between 30 and 79 years old with non-small cell lung cancer.

This clone was seen only once. This chain links TRBV24-1 with TRBJ1-2; TRBD1 matches 9 bases. The V gene's germline CDR1 is KGHDR and CDR2 SFDVKD. The V and J ends lost 4 bases and 7 bases, in that order; junction bases with no gene match: 6. The CDR3 is 14 amino acids. CDR3 sequence reads: CATSDRGQGTGYTF. As DNA, the CDR3 is TGTGCCACCAGTGACCGAGGACAGGGGACTGGCTACACCTTC.

This sequence joins TRBV30 and TRBJ2-7; 8 bases are a match to TRBD1. Losses at the gene ends were 3 bases for V and 3 bases for J; bases not matched to a gene: 10. The germline V gene encodes CDR1 GTSNPN and CDR2 SVGIG (reference sequence). This CDR3 has 15 residues. The CDR3 DNA reads as TGTGCCTGGAGGCTCCCCGGACAGGGTCGCTACGAGCAGTACTTC. Protein: CAWRLPGQGRYEQYF.

This clone came up a few times. V gene TRBV21-1 combines with J gene TRBJ2-1; TRBD2 is taken as the D call from the table, unchecked against the DNA. TRBV21-1 is an annotated pseudogene. The CDR3 contains 17 residues. As DNA, the CDR3 is TGTGCCAGCAGCACTCGGGGGAGGACGGTCCTCGGCAATGAGCAGTTCTTC. It encodes CASSTRGRTVLGNEQFF.

In this sample, this clone turned up once. The J gene is TRBJ2-7, the V gene TRBV10-3, with TRBD2 matching over 8 bases. V was clipped by 4 bases and J by 0 bases; unmatched bases: 2. This CDR3 region has 14 residues. Germline V gene lookup returns CDR1 ENHRY and CDR2 SYGVKD. CDR3 amino acids: CAISAGLASYEQYF. Written as DNA, the CDR3 is TGTGCCATCAGTGCTGGACTAGCCTCCTACGAGCAGTACTTC.

The chain couples TRBV5-6 to TRBJ1-1; D call uncertain. Germline values: CDR1 SGHDT, CDR2 YYEEEE. This CDR3 is 12 amino acids long. The V gene lost 0 bases and the J gene lost 8 bases, with 8 bases spanning the gap. In nucleotides, the CDR3 is TGTGCCAGCAGCTTGGCAGGATTAGAAGCTTTCTTT. Residues: CASSLAGLEAFF.

The chain employs TRBV27 and TRBJ2-1, with D perhaps matching TRBD1 (6 bases). Germline V gene sequence: CDR1 MNHEY, CDR2 SMNVEV (reference sequence). The CDR3 consists of 14 residues. The germline V and J ends were trimmed by 8 bases and 3 bases, with 14 bases remaining between them. In DNA, the CDR3 is TGTGCCAGCCAGGGGTGGGCTGACTACAATGAGCAGTTCTTC. It specifies CASQGWADYNEQFF.

This clone is deemed medium-sized. This chain uses TRBV7-9 with TRBJ2-3; no definite D call. The CDR3 sequence is 13 residues long. Between the trimmed V and J ends, which lost 5 bases and 4 bases, there was a span of 10 bases. Germline CDR1 is SEHNR and CDR2 is FQNEAQ (reference sequence). In nucleotides, the CDR3 is TGTGCCAGCAGCCCCACCCACCCAGATACGCAGTATTTT. It codes for CASSPTHPDTQYF.

The genes are TRBV19 and TRBJ1-5, with D possibly TRBD1 on 6 matching bases. The length of the CDR3 is 15 residues. Trimming stripped 3 bases from V and 6 bases from J, with 15 bases between. CDR1 and CDR2 from the germline V gene are LNHDA and SQIVND (reference sequence). CDR3 in amino acids: CASSIIRGTPQPQHF. The CDR3 region has the DNA TGTGCCAGTAGTATTATCAGGGGCACACCTCAGCCCCAGCATTTT.

In this sample, this clone turned up once. This chain uses TRBV28 with TRBJ2-1; D remains ambiguous. V was trimmed by 2 bases and J by 1 base, leaving 9 bases between them. The CDR3 is 15 residues long. CDR1 MDHEN and CDR2 SYDVKM come from the germline V gene. CDR3 sequence reads: CASSLGDWSYNEQFF. CDR3 bases: TGTGCCAGCAGTTTAGGGGATTGGTCCTACAATGAGCAGTTCTTC. Full variable domain (outside the CDR3, taken from reference TRBV28 and TRBJ2-1): DVKVTQSSRYLVKRTGEKVFLECVQDMDHENMFWYRQDPGLGLRLIYFSYDVKMKEKGDIPEGYSVSREKKERFSLILESASTNQTSMYLCASSLGDWSYNEQFFGPGTRLTVL.

This clone rates as medium-sized. The CDR3 DNA reads as TGTGCCAGCCCCTCTGGAGGGACAGGGCCCTCCTACGAGCAGTACTTC. It is translated as CASPSGGTGPSYEQYF. The rearrangement joins TRBV7-8 to TRBJ2-7; 9 bases map to TRBD1. The CDR3 has 16 residues. Per the germline V gene, CDR1 is SGHVS and CDR2 is FQNEAQ. The junction had 11 bases not matched to a gene; V was cut back by 8 bases and J by 0 bases.

This clone was seen just once. The chain is built from TRBV19 and TRBJ2-7; 7 nucleotides align to TRBD1. Germline CDR1 LNHDA, CDR2 SQIVND (reference sequence). This CDR3 spans 15 amino acids. The trim removed 5 bases at V and 0 bases at J, leaving 7 bases unmatched. The CDR3 DNA reads TGTGCCAGTAGTGCCCGCCCAGGGGGCTCCTACGAGCAGTACTTC. It yields the protein CASSARPGGSYEQYF.